These 3 T cell receptor beta chains were sequenced from one sample in a study of T cells in Graves' hyperthyroidism and ophthalmopathy. RNA transcripts served as the template for amplifying TCR beta CDR3 regions. HTBI primers were the set used in a first-round RT-PCR of the TCR CDR3. Each CDR3 protein is one row after TCRdb ran MiXCR on the multiplex PCR reads. In the table there are 150,000 to 200,000 distinct CDR3 sequences, 8% to 9.5% of which are singletons. Sequenced sample: blood. These receptors came from a young woman with Graves' hyperthyroidism that later progressed to Graves' ophthalmopathy.

This clonotype was picked up many times. This rearrangement joins TRBV12-3 or TRBV12-4 to TRBJ2-1, with 10 bases aligning to TRBD2. V lost 8 bases and J lost 10; bases outside the gene matches: 14. The CDR3 loop spans 15 amino acids. In DNA, the CDR3 is TGTGCCAGCCGAGTAGCGGGGGGACGCCAGGTAGAGCAGTTCTTC. It yields the protein CASRVAGGRQVEQFF.

This clonotype was detected a few times. A much larger clone sits a single nucleotide away, making a read error possible. The rearrangement links TRBV7-9 to TRBJ1-5; the D is unclear. The CDR3 extends over 12 amino acids. Trimming took off 5 bases at V and 9 bases at J, with 11 bases between the two ends. CDR1 is SEHNR, CDR2 FQNEAQ, per germline (reference sequence). This CDR3 reads CASSRNARPQHF. DNA for the CDR3: TGTGCCAGCAGCCGGAACGCTCGGCCCCAGCATTTT.

On this clonotype itself: This clone may be a read error of a much larger clone one base away. The chain carries TRBV2 and TRBJ2-5; perhaps TRBD2 as D (5 bases). The J call is uncertain, as TRBJ2-1 better fits the DNA end. The CDR3 sequence is 17 residues long. Germline loops: CDR1 SNHLY, CDR2 FYNNEI. The CDR3: CASSEYVGGSYQETQFF. DNA of the CDR3: TGTGCCAGCAGTGAATATGTGGGCGGGTCGTACCAAGAGACCCAGTTCTTC.